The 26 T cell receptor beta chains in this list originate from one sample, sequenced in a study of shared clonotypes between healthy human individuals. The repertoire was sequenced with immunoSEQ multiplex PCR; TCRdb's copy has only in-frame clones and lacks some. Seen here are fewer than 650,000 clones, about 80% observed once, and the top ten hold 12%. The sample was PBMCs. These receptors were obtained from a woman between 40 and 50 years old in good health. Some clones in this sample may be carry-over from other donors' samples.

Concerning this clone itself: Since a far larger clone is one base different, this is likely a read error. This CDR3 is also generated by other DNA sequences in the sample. The CDR3 DNA is TGTGCCAGCCAGGGGTCTAACTATGGCTACACCTTC. It encodes CASQGSNYGYTF. The chain combines TRBV28 with TRBJ1-2, with D maybe TRBD1 (6 bases). V was cut by 8 bases and J by 0 bases, with 7 bases left in between. The CDR3 covers 12 residues. Germline lookup yields CDR1 MDHEN and CDR2 SYDVKM.

CDR3 sequence (DNA): TGTGCCAGCAGTCGCTTAATAGCGGGAGGTGGGGAGCTGTTTTTT. It codes for CASSRLIAGGGELFF. V usage is TRBV7-2 and J usage is TRBJ2-2, with 10 bases that match TRBD2. The CDR3 has 15 amino acids. V was pared by 6 bases and J by 8 bases, with 9 bases of the junction left unmatched. Germline lookup yields CDR1 SGHTA and CDR2 FQGNSA.

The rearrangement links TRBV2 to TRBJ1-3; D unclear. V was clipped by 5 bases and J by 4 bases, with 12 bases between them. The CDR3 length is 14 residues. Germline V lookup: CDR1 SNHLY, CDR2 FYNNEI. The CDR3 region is CASSRTAEGNTIYF. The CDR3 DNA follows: TGTGCCAGCAGTAGGACCGCGGAGGGAAACACCATATATTTT.

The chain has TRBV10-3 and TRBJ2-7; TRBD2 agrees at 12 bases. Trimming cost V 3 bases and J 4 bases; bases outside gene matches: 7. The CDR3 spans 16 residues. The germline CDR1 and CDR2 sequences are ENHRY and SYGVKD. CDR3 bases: TGTGCCATCAGTGACCCGACTAGCGGGAGCTTTTACGAGCAGTACTTC. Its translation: CAISDPTSGSFYEQYF.

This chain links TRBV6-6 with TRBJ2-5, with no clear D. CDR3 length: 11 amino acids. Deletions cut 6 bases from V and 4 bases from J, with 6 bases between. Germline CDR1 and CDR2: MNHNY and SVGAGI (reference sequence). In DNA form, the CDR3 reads TGTGCCAGCAGAAAAGGAGAGACCCAGTACTTC. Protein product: CASRKGETQYF.

For the CDR3, the DNA is TGTGCCAGCAGTCCGATAGCAGCCTGGACAGGGGCCGGAACCCAGTACTTC. Translated, it gives CASSPIAAWTGAGTQYF. This chain connects TRBV27 to TRBJ2-5; 9 bases match TRBD1. Germline lookup yields CDR1 MNHEY and CDR2 SMNVEV (reference sequence). This CDR3 is 17 amino acids long. V trimming: 5 bases; J trimming: 8 bases; junction bases outside the gene matches: 18.

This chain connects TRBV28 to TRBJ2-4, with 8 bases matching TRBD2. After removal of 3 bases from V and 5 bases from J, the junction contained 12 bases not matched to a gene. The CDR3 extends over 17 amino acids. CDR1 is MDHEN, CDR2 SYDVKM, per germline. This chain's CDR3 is CASSFSPSVREENIQYF. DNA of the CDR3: TGTGCCAGCAGTTTCTCCCCCTCTGTGCGGGAGGAAAACATTCAGTACTTC.

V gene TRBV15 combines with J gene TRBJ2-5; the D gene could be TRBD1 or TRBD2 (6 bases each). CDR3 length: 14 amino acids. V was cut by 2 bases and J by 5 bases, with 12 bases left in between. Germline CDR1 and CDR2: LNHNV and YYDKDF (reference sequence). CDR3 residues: CATSRLTGRETQYF. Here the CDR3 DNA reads TGTGCCACCAGCAGACTTACAGGGAGGGAGACCCAGTACTTC.

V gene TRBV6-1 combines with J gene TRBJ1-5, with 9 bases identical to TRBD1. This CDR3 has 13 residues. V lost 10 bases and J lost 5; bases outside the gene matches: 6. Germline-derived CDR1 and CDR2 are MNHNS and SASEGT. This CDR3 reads CATGTGSYQPQHF. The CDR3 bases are TGTGCCACCGGGACAGGGAGTTATCAGCCCCAGCATTTT.

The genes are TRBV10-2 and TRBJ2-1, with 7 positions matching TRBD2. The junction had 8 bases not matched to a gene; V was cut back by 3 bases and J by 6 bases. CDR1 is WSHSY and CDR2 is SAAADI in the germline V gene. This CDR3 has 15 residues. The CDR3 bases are TGCGCCAGCAGTGAACGGGGGAGGGCCTCCAATGAGCAGTTCTTC. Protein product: CASSERGRASNEQFF.

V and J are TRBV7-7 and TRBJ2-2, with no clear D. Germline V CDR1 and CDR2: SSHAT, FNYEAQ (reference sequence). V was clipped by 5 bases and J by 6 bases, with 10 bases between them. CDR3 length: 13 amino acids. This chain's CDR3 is CASSPGGAGELFF. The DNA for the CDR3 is TGTGCCAGCAGCCCTGGCGGTGCCGGGGAGCTGTTTTTT.

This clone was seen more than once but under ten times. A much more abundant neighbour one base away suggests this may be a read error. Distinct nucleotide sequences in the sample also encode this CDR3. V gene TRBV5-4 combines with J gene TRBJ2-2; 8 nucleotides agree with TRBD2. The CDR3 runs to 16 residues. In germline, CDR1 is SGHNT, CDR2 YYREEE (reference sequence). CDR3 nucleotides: TGCGCCAGCAGCCCACGAGGCGGGAGGATGGTCGGGGAGCTGTTTTTT. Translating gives CASSPRGGRMVGELFF.

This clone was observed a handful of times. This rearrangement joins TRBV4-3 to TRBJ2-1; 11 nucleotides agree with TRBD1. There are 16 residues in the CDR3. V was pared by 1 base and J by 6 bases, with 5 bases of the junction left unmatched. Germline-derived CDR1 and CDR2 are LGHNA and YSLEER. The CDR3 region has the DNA TGCGCCAGCAGCCAAGCCTGGGGGACAGGGGGCAATGAGCAGTTCTTC. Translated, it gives CASSQAWGTGGNEQFF.

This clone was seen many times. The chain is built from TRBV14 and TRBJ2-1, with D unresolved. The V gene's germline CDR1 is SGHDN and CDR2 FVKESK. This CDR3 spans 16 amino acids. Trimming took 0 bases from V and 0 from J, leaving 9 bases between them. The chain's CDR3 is CASSQEQRLSYNEQFF. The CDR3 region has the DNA TGTGCCAGCAGCCAAGAGCAGCGCCTCTCCTACAATGAGCAGTTCTTC. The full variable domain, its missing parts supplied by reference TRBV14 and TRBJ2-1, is EAGVTQFPSHSVIEKGQTVTLRCDPISGHDNLYWYRRVMGKEIKFLLHFVKESKQDESGMPNNRFLAERTGGTYSTLKVQPAELEDSGVYFCASSQEQRLSYNEQFFGPGTRLTVL.

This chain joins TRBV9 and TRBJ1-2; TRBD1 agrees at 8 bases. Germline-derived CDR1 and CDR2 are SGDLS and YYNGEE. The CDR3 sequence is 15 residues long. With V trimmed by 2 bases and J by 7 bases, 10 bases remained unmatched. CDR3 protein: CASSVSGGKSPGYTF. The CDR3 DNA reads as TGTGCCAGCAGCGTGTCAGGGGGCAAGTCTCCTGGCTACACCTTC.

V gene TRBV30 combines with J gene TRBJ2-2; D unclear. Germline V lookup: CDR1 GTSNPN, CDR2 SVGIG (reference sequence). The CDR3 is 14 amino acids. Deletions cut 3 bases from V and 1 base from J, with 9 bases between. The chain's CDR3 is CAWRSALNTGELFF. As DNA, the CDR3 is TGTGCCTGGAGATCCGCGCTGAACACCGGGGAGCTGTTTTTT.

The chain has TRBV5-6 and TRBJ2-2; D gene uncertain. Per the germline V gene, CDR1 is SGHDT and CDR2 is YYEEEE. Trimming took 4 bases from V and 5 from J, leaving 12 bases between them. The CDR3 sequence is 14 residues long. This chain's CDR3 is CASSQRAGTGELFF. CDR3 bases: TGTGCCAGCAGCCAACGCGCAGGTACCGGGGAGCTGTTTTTT.

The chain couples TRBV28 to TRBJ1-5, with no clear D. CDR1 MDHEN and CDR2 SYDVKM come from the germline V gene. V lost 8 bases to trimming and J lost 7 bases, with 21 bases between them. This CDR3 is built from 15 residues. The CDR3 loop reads CASLNSGGLWQPQHF. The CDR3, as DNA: TGTGCCAGCCTAAACTCGGGAGGTTTGTGGCAGCCCCAGCATTTT.

This CDR3 reads CASSPDRTNTEAFF. The DNA for the CDR3 is TGTGCCAGCAGTCCGGACAGGACGAACACTGAAGCTTTCTTT. The chain uses TRBV2 and TRBJ1-1, with TRBD1 matching 7 bases. Germline values: CDR1 SNHLY, CDR2 FYNNEI. Trimming took 5 bases from V and 1 from J; bases not matched to a gene: 4. The CDR3 is 14 residues long.

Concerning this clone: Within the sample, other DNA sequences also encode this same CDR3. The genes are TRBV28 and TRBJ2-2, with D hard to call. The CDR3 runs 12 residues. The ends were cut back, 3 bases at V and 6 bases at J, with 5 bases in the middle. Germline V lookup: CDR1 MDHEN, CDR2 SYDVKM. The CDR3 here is CASSLSAGELFF. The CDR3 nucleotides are TGTGCCAGCAGTTTGAGCGCCGGGGAGCTGTTTTTT.

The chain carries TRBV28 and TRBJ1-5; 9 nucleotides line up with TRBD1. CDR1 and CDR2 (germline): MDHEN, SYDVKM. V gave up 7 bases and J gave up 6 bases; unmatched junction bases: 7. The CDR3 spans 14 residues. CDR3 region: CASISTGGIQPQHF. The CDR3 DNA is TGTGCCAGCATTTCGACAGGGGGGATTCAGCCCCAGCATTTT. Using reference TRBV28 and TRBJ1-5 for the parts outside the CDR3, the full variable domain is DVKVTQSSRYLVKRTGEKVFLECVQDMDHENMFWYRQDPGLGLRLIYFSYDVKMKEKGDIPEGYSVSREKKERFSLILESASTNQTSMYLCASISTGGIQPQHFGDGTRLSIL.

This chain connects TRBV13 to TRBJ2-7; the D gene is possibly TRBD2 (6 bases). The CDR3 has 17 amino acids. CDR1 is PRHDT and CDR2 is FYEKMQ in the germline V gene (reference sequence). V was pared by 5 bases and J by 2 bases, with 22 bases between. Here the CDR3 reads CASSPPQRATLPYEQYF. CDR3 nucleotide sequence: TGTGCCAGCAGCCCCCCCCAGCGGGCGACCCTCCCCTACGAGCAGTACTTC.

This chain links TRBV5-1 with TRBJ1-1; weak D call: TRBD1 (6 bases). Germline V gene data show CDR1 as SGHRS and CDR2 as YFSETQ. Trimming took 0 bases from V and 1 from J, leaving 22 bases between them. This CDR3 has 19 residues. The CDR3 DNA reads TGCGCCAGCAGCTTGGAGGGAGGGCTAGGGGGATGGAGGAACACTGAAGCTTTCTTT. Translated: CASSLEGGLGGWRNTEAFF.

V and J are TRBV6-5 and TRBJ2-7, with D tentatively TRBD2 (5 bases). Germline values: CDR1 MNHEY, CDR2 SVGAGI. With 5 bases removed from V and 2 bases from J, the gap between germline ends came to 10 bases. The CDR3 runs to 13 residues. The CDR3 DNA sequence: TGTGCCAGCAGTCGCCTCGGGACCTACGAGCAGTACTTC. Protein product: CASSRLGTYEQYF.

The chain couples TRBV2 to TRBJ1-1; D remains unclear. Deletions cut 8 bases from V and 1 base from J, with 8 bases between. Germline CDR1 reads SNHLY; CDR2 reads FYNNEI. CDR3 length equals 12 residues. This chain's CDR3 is CASGYKNTEAFF. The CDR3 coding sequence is TGTGCCAGCGGATACAAGAACACTGAAGCTTTCTTT.

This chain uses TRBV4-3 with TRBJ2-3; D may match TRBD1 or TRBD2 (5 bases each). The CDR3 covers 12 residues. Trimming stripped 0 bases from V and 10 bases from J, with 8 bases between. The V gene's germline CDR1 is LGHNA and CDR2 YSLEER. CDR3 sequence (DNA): TGCGCCAGCAGCCAAGATGGGGGAGCGCAGTATTTT. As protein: CASSQDGGAQYF.